This T cell receptor (beta chain) was sequenced for a study of T-cell reconstitution after alpha-beta-depleted transplantation in children. A library of TCRbeta sequences, prepared with unique molecular identifiers, was generated. TCRdb used MiXCR to reprocess the PCR reads, holding one entry per CDR3 protein. The sample lists around 530,000 distinct CDR3 sequences, 32% seen once, with around 2.4% in the top ten. Germline CDR1 SGHDT, CDR2 YYEEEE. The ends lost 3 bases at V and 4 bases at J; junction bases unmatched: 5. This CDR3 is built from 14 residues. V usage is TRBV5-6 and J usage is TRBJ1-1, with 8 bases fitting TRBD1. The specimen comprised PBMCs from the stem cell graft donor, sampled from the stem cell graft. The source of this sequence is a human donor who donated a stem cell graft to a child with aplastic anemia. In nucleotides, the CDR3 is TGTGCCAGCAGCTACACAGGGGGAGGCACTGAAGCTTTCTTT. Its protein is CASSYTGGGTEAFF.